The next 32 T cell receptor beta chains were all read from a single sample in a study of blood T cell repertoires in COVID-19. The method was immunoSEQ multiplex PCR; TCRdb's version includes in-frame clones alone and lacks a portion of them. Of around 130,000 clones in the sample, around 89% were seen once. The specimen sequenced was peripheral blood. The receptors here all came from a man in his forties or fifties with active or convalescent COVID-19.

This clone was observed a single time. The rearrangement links TRBV28 to TRBJ2-7; TRBD1 aligns across 11 bases. The CDR3 contains 15 residues. CDR1 and CDR2 (germline): MDHEN, SYDVKM. V gave up 5 bases and J gave up 4 bases; unmatched junction bases: 7. The CDR3 loop reads CASSPLGQGGYEQYF. The DNA of the CDR3 is TGTGCCAGCAGTCCGCTGGGACAGGGGGGATACGAGCAGTACTTC. Combining the CDR3 with reference TRBV28 and TRBJ2-7 gives the whole variable domain DVKVTQSSRYLVKRTGEKVFLECVQDMDHENMFWYRQDPGLGLRLIYFSYDVKMKEKGDIPEGYSVSREKKERFSLILESASTNQTSMYLCASSPLGQGGYEQYFGPGTRLTVT.

The gene calls are TRBV5-6 and TRBJ2-7; TRBD1 aligns across 8 bases. The CDR3 is 13 residues long. V dropped 2 bases and J dropped 5; count of bases not matched to a gene: 3. The V gene's germline CDR1 is SGHDT and CDR2 YYEEEE. The DNA for the CDR3 is TGTGCCAGCAGCTTAACAGGGGGAAACGAGCAGTACTTC. Translated, it gives CASSLTGGNEQYF.

The chain couples TRBV5-1 to TRBJ2-1; TRBD1 agrees at 7 bases. V trimming: 7 bases; J trimming: 5 bases; junction bases outside the gene matches: 3. The V gene's germline CDR1 is SGHRS and CDR2 YFSETQ. The CDR3 has 12 amino acids. CDR3 region: CASRDSHNEQFF. The DNA of the CDR3 is TGCGCCAGCCGGGACAGCCACAATGAGCAGTTCTTC.

The V and J genes are TRBV2 and TRBJ1-1, with 7 bases matching TRBD1. V lost 8 bases to trimming and J lost 1 base; unmatched junction nucleotides: 4. The CDR3 extends over 13 amino acids. Germline V gene data show CDR1 as SNHLY and CDR2 as FYNNEI. CDR3 DNA: TGTGCCAGCCGGGGACAGAGGAACACTGAAGCTTTCTTT. This gives the protein CASRGQRNTEAFF.

This sequence joins TRBV6-4 and TRBJ2-3, with D unresolved. Trimming shortened V by 3 bases and J by 5 bases, and 15 bases separated the two germline ends. CDR1 and CDR2 (germline): MRHNA, SNTAGT. This CDR3 spans 15 amino acids. CDR3 sequence reads: CASSEWRLLLDTQYF. CDR3 coding DNA: TGTGCCAGCAGTGAATGGAGACTCCTTCTAGATACGCAGTATTTT.

The chain couples TRBV7-6 to TRBJ2-3; 14 nucleotides agree with TRBD2. V trimming: 5 bases; J trimming: 5 bases; junction bases outside the gene matches: 6. The CDR3 is 16 amino acids. Germline V gene data show CDR1 as SGHVS and CDR2 as FNYEAQ. The CDR3 DNA reads as TGTGCCAGCAGCCTGGGACTAGCGGGGGCTGAAGATACGCAGTATTTT. Translating it yields CASSLGLAGAEDTQYF.

The V and J genes are TRBV30 and TRBJ1-2; no clear D gene. Germline lookup yields CDR1 GTSNPN and CDR2 SVGIG (reference sequence). Trimming left V 3 bases short and J 8 bases short, with 16 bases between. CDR3 length: 13 amino acids. The CDR3 spells CAWSRRPREGYTF. Written as DNA, the CDR3 is TGTGCCTGGAGCAGGAGGCCGCGTGAAGGCTACACCTTC.

The V call is TRBV3-1 (or the pseudogene TRBV3-2), the J call TRBJ2-1; possibly TRBD1 for D (6 bases). Germline CDR1 LGHDT, CDR2 YNNKEL (reference sequence). V lost 1 base to trimming and J lost 7 bases, with 20 bases between them. This CDR3 is built from 17 residues. CDR3 nucleotide sequence: TGTGCCAGCAGCCAAGTTACAGGGTGGCCCATGGGGAATGAGCAGTTCTTC. As protein: CASSQVTGWPMGNEQFF.

This chain links TRBV15 with TRBJ2-3; 9 nucleotides line up with TRBD1. Trimming cost V 9 bases and J 5 bases; bases outside gene matches: 12. The CDR3 covers 15 residues. CDR1 LNHNV and CDR2 YYDKDF come from the germline V gene (reference sequence). The CDR3 region has the DNA TGTGCCACTGAGCGGACAGGGGCCCGGCTAGATACGCAGTATTTT. This translates into CATERTGARLDTQYF. Using reference TRBV15 and TRBJ2-3 for the parts outside the CDR3, the full variable domain is DAMVIQNPRYQVTQFGKPVTLSCSQTLNHNVMYWYQQKSSQAPKLLFHYYDKDFNNEADTPDNFQSRRPNTSFCFLDIRSPGLGDTAMYLCATERTGARLDTQYFGPGTRLTVL.

This clone occurred a few times. The CDR3 DNA follows: TGCAGCGCCAAGGCGCAGGGTTCCCACACCATATATTTT. Protein product: CSAKAQGSHTIYF. The chain combines TRBV29-1 with TRBJ1-3; the D gene is possibly TRBD1 (5 bases). This CDR3 region has 13 residues. Germline CDR1 and CDR2: SQVTM and ANQGSEA. Trimming left V 7 bases short and J 8 bases short, with 18 bases between. Combining the CDR3 with reference TRBV29-1 and TRBJ1-3 gives the whole variable domain SAVISQKPSRDICQRGTSLTIQCQVDSQVTMMFWYRQQPGQSLTLIATANQGSEATYESGFVIDKFPISRPNLTFSTLTVSNMSPEDSSIYLCSAKAQGSHTIYFGEGSWLTVV.

The sample holds a few counts of this clone. V and J are TRBV6-5 and TRBJ1-6; weak D call: TRBD1 (5 bases). The V end lost 0 bases, the J end lost 7 bases, and 10 bases lay between the germline ends. Germline CDR1 and CDR2: MNHEY and SVGAGI. This CDR3 is 15 amino acids long. CDR3 sequence (DNA): TGTGCCAGCAGTTACTCGTACAGGCCGAATTCACCCCTCCACTTT. It is translated as CASSYSYRPNSPLHF.

This chain links TRBV7-2 with TRBJ2-3, with 11 bases lining up with TRBD2. V trimming: 2 bases; J trimming: 5 bases; junction bases outside the gene matches: 6. This CDR3 has 16 amino acids. Germline CDR1 reads SGHTA; CDR2 reads FQGNSA. The CDR3 is CASSLNSGGAKDTQYF. CDR3 nucleotide sequence: TGTGCCAGCAGCTTAAATAGCGGGGGGGCCAAAGATACGCAGTATTTT.

The chain links TRBV9 to TRBJ2-3; TRBD2 aligns across 12 bases. Germline V lookup: CDR1 SGDLS, CDR2 YYNGEE. V gave up 2 bases and J gave up 2 bases; unmatched junction bases: 3. This CDR3 is built from 16 residues. CDR3 protein: CASSVLAGGPTDTQYF. CDR3 coding DNA: TGTGCCAGCAGCGTCCTAGCGGGGGGGCCCACAGATACGCAGTATTTT. The complete variable domain, with remaining parts taken from reference TRBV9 and TRBJ2-3, reads DSGVTQTPKHLITATGQRVTLRCSPRSGDLSVYWYQQSLDQGLQFLIQYYNGEERAKGNILERFSAQQFPDLHSELNLSSLELGDSALYFCASSVLAGGPTDTQYFGPGTRLTVL.

The V call is TRBV18, the J call TRBJ2-2; 11 nucleotides align to TRBD2. Germline V gene sequence: CDR1 KGHSH, CDR2 LQKENI. The CDR3 is 17 residues long. V gave up 2 bases and J gave up 7 bases; unmatched junction bases: 9. The CDR3 loop is CASSPMASGGPGGELFF. CDR3 sequence (DNA): TGTGCCAGCTCACCAATGGCTAGCGGGGGGCCCGGCGGGGAGCTGTTTTTT.

The rearrangement links TRBV6-5 to TRBJ1-2; no clear D. This CDR3 contains 13 residues. CDR1 MNHEY and CDR2 SVGAGI come from the germline V gene. The V gene lost 4 bases and the J gene lost 2 bases, with 8 bases spanning the gap. This CDR3 is CASSSRMNYGYTF. The CDR3 coding sequence is TGTGCCAGCAGTTCCAGGATGAACTATGGCTACACCTTC.

V usage is TRBV4-2 and J usage is TRBJ2-1, with D uncertain. CDR1 LGHNA and CDR2 YNFKEQ come from the germline V gene. Trimming removed 0 bases at V and 7 bases at J, with 22 bases between. This CDR3 has 18 residues. The CDR3 region has the DNA TGTGCCAGCAGCCAAGAAGTAATGTTGTCCCCTTCAGGTAATGAGCAGTTCTTC. This codes for CASSQEVMLSPSGNEQFF.

The chain recombines TRBV7-8 with TRBJ1-1; D is unresolved. This CDR3 contains 16 residues. Germline loops: CDR1 SGHVS, CDR2 FQNEAQ. The V gene lost 2 bases and the J gene lost 0 bases, with 13 bases spanning the gap. CDR3 residues: CASSLSNPEMNTEAFF. The CDR3 DNA reads TGTGCCAGCAGCTTATCCAACCCGGAGATGAACACTGAAGCTTTCTTT.

This clone was counted only a few times. CDR3 nucleotides: TGTGCCTGGCCGGTAGCTTTCTTT. Translation gives CAWPVAFF. The gene calls are TRBV30 and TRBJ1-1; D gene ambiguous. V gave up 5 bases and J gave up 10 bases, with 5 bases separating them. Germline loops: CDR1 GTSNPN, CDR2 SVGIG (reference sequence). The CDR3 is 8 amino acids.

In the case of this clone: The sample has other DNA sequences that encode this CDR3 too. V is TRBV29-1 and J is TRBJ2-5; a weak D match, TRBD2 (6 bases). Trimming removed 6 bases from V and 5 bases from J, with 13 bases in between. In germline, CDR1 is SQVTM, CDR2 ANQGSEA. The CDR3 consists of 12 residues. The CDR3 is CSVETGGETQYF. CDR3 in DNA: TGCAGCGTGGAGACCGGAGGGGAGACCCAGTACTTC.

V gene TRBV28 combines with J gene TRBJ1-1; 7 nucleotides align to TRBD1. This CDR3 has 13 amino acids. Germline CDR1 reads MDHEN; CDR2 reads SYDVKM. V gave up 5 bases and J gave up 5 bases; unmatched junction bases: 5. The CDR3 DNA follows: TGTGCCAGCAGTGACAGGGTAGGAACTGAAGCTTTCTTT. Its protein is CASSDRVGTEAFF.

The chain employs TRBV7-8 and TRBJ1-5; perhaps TRBD1 as D (6 bases). The germline CDR1 and CDR2 sequences are SGHVS and FQNEAQ. The CDR3 has 14 residues. V lost 5 bases, J lost 4 bases, and 12 bases lay in between. CDR3 region: CASSKYRENQPQHF. In DNA, the CDR3 is TGTGCCAGCAGCAAATACAGGGAAAATCAGCCCCAGCATTTT.

The chain carries TRBV11-2 and TRBJ2-7; D not resolved. The CDR3 is 15 residues long. The V gene's germline CDR1 is SGHAT and CDR2 FQNNGV. Trimming shortened V by 3 bases and J by 6 bases, and 18 bases separated the two germline ends. CDR3: CASSFGLPKVSEQYF. CDR3 in DNA: TGTGCCAGCAGCTTTGGGCTGCCCAAAGTTAGCGAGCAGTACTTC.

The rearrangement joins TRBV2 to TRBJ2-7, with 10 positions matching TRBD1. V lost 6 bases to trimming and J lost 0 bases; unmatched junction nucleotides: 2. Germline lookup yields CDR1 SNHLY and CDR2 FYNNEI. This CDR3 has 14 residues. The CDR3 bases are TGTGCCAGCAGAGGGGACAGGGGCTCCTACGAGCAGTACTTC. This sequence encodes CASRGDRGSYEQYF.

This clone was seen a handful of times. The chain links TRBV19 to TRBJ2-5; 12 bases line up with TRBD1. Germline V gene data show CDR1 as LNHDA and CDR2 as SQIVND (reference sequence). With V trimmed by 4 bases and J by 5 bases, 8 bases remained unmatched. This CDR3 has 16 amino acids. Here the CDR3 DNA reads TGTGCCAGTAGTACCGTTCGGGACAGGGGGCGGGAGACCCAGTACTTC. It yields the protein CASSTVRDRGRETQYF. Complete variable domain (other parts from reference TRBV19 and TRBJ2-5): DGGITQSPKYLFRKEGQNVTLSCEQNLNHDAMYWYRQDPGQGLRLIYYSQIVNDFQKGDIAEGYSVSREKKESFPLTVTSAQKNPTAFYLCASSTVRDRGRETQYFGPGTRLLVL.

This chain connects TRBV6-5 to TRBJ1-2; D is ambiguous. Germline V gene sequence: CDR1 MNHEY, CDR2 SVGAGI. The V gene lost 4 bases and the J gene lost 8 bases, with 17 bases spanning the gap. This CDR3 has 14 residues. This CDR3 reads CASSSGGGIRGYTF. CDR3 nucleotide sequence: TGTGCCAGCAGTTCGGGCGGAGGGATTCGAGGCTACACCTTC.

The V and J genes are TRBV28 and TRBJ1-5, with 12 bases that match TRBD1. Germline assignment: CDR1 MDHEN and CDR2 SYDVKM. The CDR3 is 18 residues long. J gave up 7 bases and V 6 bases, and 16 bases lay outside the gene matches. Here the CDR3 DNA reads TGTGCCAGCAGCCCCGGGACAGGGGGCCTCAGGGACAGCCAGCCCCAGCATTTT. This sequence encodes CASSPGTGGLRDSQPQHF.

DNA of the CDR3: TGTGCCAGCACCACCCACCGGGGGGGGACCTATGGCTACACCTTC. Protein: CASTTHRGGTYGYTF. The chain employs TRBV28 and TRBJ1-2; D is perhaps TRBD1 (5 bases). The germline CDR1 and CDR2 sequences are MDHEN and SYDVKM. Trimming took 7 bases from V and 4 from J, leaving 19 bases between them. This CDR3 has 15 amino acids.

In its sample, this clone was seen once. The CDR3 sequence is CASSPRSGGANEKLFF. The DNA of the CDR3 is TGTGCCAGTAGCCCCCGATCGGGGGGGGCTAATGAAAAACTGTTTTTT. The chain carries TRBV19 and TRBJ1-4; D is possibly TRBD1 (5 bases). Germline CDR1 is LNHDA and CDR2 is SQIVND (reference sequence). The CDR3 is 16 amino acids. V was trimmed by 6 bases and J by 3 bases, leaving 17 bases between them.

V gene TRBV30 combines with J gene TRBJ1-2, with D unresolved. CDR1 is GTSNPN, CDR2 SVGIG, per germline (reference sequence). Trimming took off 2 bases at V and 7 bases at J, with 8 bases between the two ends. CDR3 length: 11 amino acids. CDR3 in DNA: TGTGCCTGGAGTACTAGTTCTGGCTACACCTTC. Its protein product is CAWSTSSGYTF.

This chain links TRBV18 with TRBJ1-2; a weak D match, TRBD1 (5 bases). The CDR3 contains 15 residues. Germline V gives CDR1 KGHSH, CDR2 LQKENI. Trimming left V 3 bases short and J 0 bases short, with 11 bases between. CDR3: CASSPTAEANYGYTF. The CDR3 bases are TGTGCCAGCTCACCGACAGCCGAAGCTAACTATGGCTACACCTTC.

The rearrangement uses TRBV5-1 and TRBJ2-2, with D perhaps matching TRBD2 (6 bases). Germline CDR1 reads SGHRS; CDR2 reads YFSETQ. V gave up 5 bases and J gave up 0 bases, with 14 bases separating them. The CDR3 totals 16 residues. CDR3 nucleotides: TGCGCCAGCAGATACTCCGGGGGAACGAACACCGGGGAGCTGTTTTTT. It codes for CASRYSGGTNTGELFF.

V usage is TRBV4-3 and J usage is TRBJ2-1; 11 positions agree with TRBD2. CDR1 is LGHNA, CDR2 YSLEER, per germline. J gave up 4 bases and V 4 bases, and 3 bases lay outside the gene matches. This CDR3 comprises 15 residues. The DNA of the CDR3 is TGCGCCAGCAGCCGACTAGCGGGAATATACAATGAGCAGTTCTTC. This encodes CASSRLAGIYNEQFF.